This TCR beta chain was captured by sequencing in a study of CD8 T cells in Susac syndrome. Findings and caveats of the study: As the study acknowledged, the number of individuals who were part of its TCR sequencing and HLA analysis was relatively small.

About this clonotype: Its antigen is currently unknown.

V was clipped by 3 bases and J by 6 bases, with 11 bases between them. The CDR3 contains 14 residues. In germline, CDR1 is KGHDR, CDR2 SFDVKD. Controls were age- and sex-matched healthy donors. RNA totalling about 0.45 to 1 ug underwent reverse transcription with random hexamers. A single record per CDR3 protein comes from TCRdb applying MiXCR to the immunoSEQ multiplex PCR reads. The table has 150,000 to 200,000 distinct CDR3 sequences, around 94% seen once. This clonotype originated in a human donor in good health. Sequencing was carried out using CD4+ T cells from PBMCs. J is TRBJ2-1 and V is TRBV24-1; maybe TRBD2 (6 bases). This CDR3 reads CATSDAVGGNEQFF. The DNA of the CDR3 is TGTGCCACCAGTGATGCCGTCGGGGGCAATGAGCAGTTCTTC.